Listed here is a single T cell receptor beta chain. The target antigen is unknown. The data were produced by immunoSEQ multiplex PCR, yet TCRdb's version contains in-frame clones alone and is incomplete. This table has about 2.1 million clones, approximately 92% appearing once. The sample is drawn from a study of shared clonotypes between healthy human individuals. Germline V CDR1 and CDR2: SGHAT, FQNNGV. The CDR3 totals 14 residues. With V trimmed by 5 bases and J by 5 bases, 7 bases remained unmatched. Overall study results and limits: On the whole, naive subsets had larger estimated richness than memory subsets had. In this cohort, only blood was sampled, and tissue repertoires likely differ.

CD45RO-negative, CCR7-selected cells formed the naive CD8 fraction, which excluded terminally differentiated effector memory CD45RA+ cells. The clonotype originates from a man between 18 and 29 years old in good health. Some clones in this sample may be carry-over from other donors' samples. The V and J genes are TRBV11-2 and TRBJ2-7; 9 nucleotides line up with TRBD1. Material for sequencing was naive CD8+ T cells from PBMCs. CDR3 sequence reads: CASSPGQGRHEQYF. The DNA for the CDR3 is TGTGCCAGCAGCCCCGGACAGGGGAGACACGAGCAGTACTTC.